A single sample is the source of the 5 T cell receptor beta chains below, sequenced in a study of shared clonotypes between healthy human individuals (dated by TCRdb to the early 2020s). The library was made by the immunoSEQ multiplex PCR assay. The source is immuneACCESS, and TCRdb retained only in-frame sequences with V and J called. Part of the clones is not carried over; for the studies checked, unresolved V genes explain less than half of this, and the remainder is unexplained. This sample has 2.5 million or so clones in its table, and approximately 92% of those were observed once. About 0.13% of the sample belongs to the ten largest clones. The sample comprised naive CD4+ T cells sorted from blood. The cell subset or site label, as the study defines it: CD45RA+ positively selected. The receptors stem from a man in his late teens or twenties in good health.

This chain joins TRBV10-3 and TRBJ2-7; D not certain. Germline loops: CDR1 ENHRY, CDR2 SYGVKD. Trimming removed 7 bases from V and 0 bases from J, with 7 bases in between. This CDR3 contains 12 residues. CDR3 bases: TGTGCCATCAATGGGGACTCCTACGAGCAGTACTTC. Translation gives CAINGDSYEQYF.

This clone turned up a few times. Additional DNA sequences in this sample encode the identical CDR3. The gene calls are TRBV9 and TRBJ1-6; 10 bases are a match to TRBD1. The V gene's germline CDR1 is SGDLS and CDR2 YYNGEE. CDR3 length: 15 amino acids. The V gene end was trimmed by 4 bases and the J gene end by 5 bases; junction bases not matched to a gene: 3. The CDR3 sequence: CASSPGTGDNSPLHF. In nucleotides, the CDR3 is TGTGCCAGCAGCCCGGGGACAGGGGATAATTCACCCCTCCACTTT. Drawing the rest from reference TRBV9 and TRBJ1-6, the complete variable domain is DSGVTQTPKHLITATGQRVTLRCSPRSGDLSVYWYQQSLDQGLQFLIQYYNGEERAKGNILERFSAQQFPDLHSELNLSSLELGDSALYFCASSPGTGDNSPLHFGNGTRLTVT.

The chain employs TRBV5-1 and TRBJ2-2; the D gene could be TRBD1 or TRBD2 (5 bases each). V shed 4 bases and J shed 4 bases, with 11 bases lying between them. The CDR3 extends over 14 amino acids. Germline V gene data show CDR1 as SGHRS and CDR2 as YFSETQ. CDR3 bases: TGCGCCAGCAGCACGGGACCGCTCACCGGGGAGCTGTTTTTT. Protein product: CASSTGPLTGELFF.

The rearrangement joins TRBV5-4 to TRBJ2-2; 11 bases fit TRBD1. Losses at the gene ends were 4 bases for V and 7 bases for J; bases not matched to a gene: 9. The germline gives CDR1 SGHNT, CDR2 YYREEE (reference sequence). There are 16 residues in the CDR3. The CDR3 region has the DNA TGTGCCAGCAGCCCGGTCTGGACAGGGGGCCACGGGGAGCTGTTTTTT. Its protein product is CASSPVWTGGHGELFF.

The V gene is TRBV6-6, the J gene TRBJ2-4; the D gene could be TRBD1 or TRBD2 (5 bases each). The CDR3 length is 12 residues. The V and J ends lost 6 bases and 11 bases respectively, with 14 bases between them. CDR1 is MNHNY, CDR2 SVGAGI, per germline (reference sequence). The chain's CDR3 is CASSHGADLQYF. The CDR3 DNA sequence: TGTGCCAGCAGCCACGGGGCCGATCTTCAGTACTTC.